This T cell receptor (beta chain) was found in a study of beta chain features in type 1 diabetes. Trimming removed 3 bases at V and 4 bases at J, with 19 bases between. The CDR3 loop spans 16 amino acids. Looked up from germline, CDR1 is SGHTA and CDR2 is FQGNSA. Reverse transcription of all isolated RNA meant that expressed TCRB transcripts were sequenced. Assay used: immunoSEQ multiplex PCR; TCRdb lists only in-frame clones, some missing. The sample comprises 900,000 or so clones, roughly 15% of which are singletons, and 0.023% rests with the top ten. The genes are TRBV7-2 and TRBJ2-7; possible D gene TRBD2, 6 bases. The sequence was collected from a woman aged 18 to 35 in good health. Input material: naive CD4+ T cells from blood. CDR3 sequence: CASSLGGPGPLYEQYF. The CDR3 DNA reads TGTGCCAGCAGCTTGGGAGGACCGGGCCCTCTTTACGAGCAGTACTTC.